This TCR beta chain was recovered during a study of blood T cells in healthy people across ages. Each sample yielded at least 5 micrograms of PBMC total RNA. With a J-beta primer mix and a sample-barcoded 5' primer, a second PCR ran roughly 6 to 11 cycles. MiXCR, applied by TCRdb to the 5' RACE reads, yields one record per CDR3 protein. The data show about 800,000 distinct CDR3 sequences, with around 50% seen just once and over 15% held by the top ten. Germline CDR1 reads SGDLS; CDR2 reads YYNGEE. Trimming left V 0 bases short and J 6 bases short, with 6 bases between. There are 13 residues in the CDR3.

The sequenced sample consisted of blood. The V call is TRBV9, the J call TRBJ2-2; D remains unclear. This clonotype originated in an elderly man in good health. CDR3 coding DNA: TGTGCCAGCAGCGTAGGTCGACCCGGGGAGCTGTTTTTT. Translation gives CASSVGRPGELFF.